This section outlines one T cell receptor beta chain sequence together with its context. This entry belongs to a study of blood T cell repertoires in COVID-19. Whole-study context: Acute and convalescent COVID-19 samples came from the United States, Italy and Spain. Sources were T cells, B-cell-depleted T cells, or PBMCs; the material itself was cDNA or gDNA.

Authors' processing steps: Reference gene primer amplification gave nucleated cell count estimates. The assay was immunoSEQ multiplex PCR, and TCRdb's table has in-frame clones only and misses some. The V and J calls and clone size are taken from that table; D and trimming were inferred from the DNA. This sample yields 25,000 to 30,000 clones, of which roughly 90% are seen a single time; roughly 2.7% belongs to the top ten. Trimming cost V 4 bases and J 7 bases; bases outside gene matches: 9. Per the germline V gene, CDR1 is SGHTA and CDR2 is FQGTGA. The CDR3 contains 14 residues. V is TRBV7-3 and J is TRBJ1-2; TRBD1 agrees at 7 bases. Sequencing input: peripheral blood. This receptor was taken from a human donor in a cohort sampled during active COVID-19. CDR3 coding DNA: TGTGCCAGCAGCTCGGGACAGTCCCATGGTGGCTACACCTTC. Its translation is CASSSGQSHGGYTF.